This T cell receptor (beta chain) was captured by sequencing in a study of T-cell reconstitution after alpha-beta-depleted transplantation in children. This clonotype showed up just a few times. Trimming cost V 8 bases and J 1 base, with 12 bases left between them. The CDR3 consists of 13 residues. CDR1 and CDR2 from the germline V gene are GTSNPN and SVGIG (reference sequence). The TCRbeta library was prepared with unique molecular identifiers. Each CDR3 protein is one row after TCRdb ran MiXCR on the PCR reads. Seen here are roughly 590,000 distinct CDR3 sequences, around a sixth observed once, and the top ten hold approximately 1%.

This receptor was taken from a human donor who donated a stem cell graft to a child with acute myeloid leukemia. The V call is TRBV30, the J call TRBJ2-1; D might be TRBD2 (6 bases). The sample consisted of PBMCs from the stem cell graft donor, taken from the stem cell graft. This chain's CDR3 is CARTGGSYNEQFF. The CDR3 DNA reads TGTGCCCGTACTGGGGGGTCCTACAATGAGCAGTTCTTC.